The present TCR beta chain was sequenced within a study of blood T cells in healthy people across ages. In the case of this clonotype: One end of the junction does not line up with germline, which may come from a read error.

The CDR3 sequence is 14 residues long. Germline CDR1 and CDR2: ENHRY and SYGVKD. Primers used in a second PCR of roughly 6 to 11 cycles were a sample-barcoded 5' primer and a J-beta primer mix. Using its own MiXCR run on the 5' RACE reads, TCRdb lists one record per CDR3 protein. The sample consists of hundreds of thousands of distinct CDR3 sequences, approximately 29% of them appearing once. The TCR was taken from an elderly woman in good health. Sequencing was done on a sample of blood. The V gene is TRBV10-3, the J gene TRBJ2-7; the D gene is possibly TRBD2 (5 bases). In nucleotides, the CDR3 is TGTGTCATCAGTGAGATCGGCAGGAGGCTGGAGCGGTACTTC. Amino acids: CVISEIGRRLERYF.